The 15 T cell receptor beta chains given below trace back to one sample, sequenced in a study of blood T cells in healthy people across ages. It was with a sample-barcoded 5' primer and a J-beta primer mix that a second PCR of roughly 7 to 11 cycles was run. TCRdb used MiXCR to reprocess the 5' RACE reads, holding one entry per CDR3 protein. The sample shows almost 300,000 distinct CDR3 sequences, roughly 26% of them seen only once. The sequenced sample consisted of blood. The receptors here all came from a woman in her sixties or seventies in good health.

The chain is built from TRBV7-2 and TRBJ2-1; D possibly corresponds to TRBD2 (5 bases). The CDR3 runs to 15 residues. V was trimmed by 5 bases and J by 3 bases, leaving 14 bases between them. CDR1 SGHTA and CDR2 FQGNSA come from the germline V gene. The CDR3 nucleotides read TGTGCCAGCAGCGTGACTGGCGGGCTCTACAATGAGCAGTTCTTC. Translating gives CASSVTGGLYNEQFF.

Ten or more counts support this clonotype. The chain is built from TRBV25-1 and TRBJ2-5; D not certain. V was trimmed by 7 bases and J by 3 bases, leaving 9 bases between them. Germline-derived CDR1 and CDR2 are MGHDK and SYGVNS. This CDR3 region has 12 residues. CDR3: CASIGSEETQYF. Here the CDR3 DNA reads TGTGCCAGCATAGGGTCTGAAGAGACCCAGTACTTC.

This clonotype turned up a few times. V gene TRBV20-1 combines with J gene TRBJ1-1; no firm D call. Germline CDR1 is DFQATT and CDR2 is SNEGSKA (reference sequence). V was cut by 4 bases and J by 0 bases, with 15 bases left in between. This CDR3 has 15 amino acids. The CDR3 bases are TGCAGTGCTACACCTACGACGGGGATGAACACTGAAGCTTTCTTT. Protein: CSATPTTGMNTEAFF.

The chain links TRBV5-4 to TRBJ2-5, with a tentative D call TRBD1 (6 bases). Per germline, CDR1 SGHNT and CDR2 YYREEE (reference sequence). Trimming pared 4 bases from V and 1 base from J, leaving 11 bases between. This CDR3 has 14 amino acids. The CDR3 DNA reads as TGTGCCAGCAGCCCCTCCAGGGGCCAAGAGACCCAGTACTTC. Amino acid sequence: CASSPSRGQETQYF.

This clonotype turned up a few times. The chain combines TRBV4-1 with TRBJ2-7; weak D call: TRBD2 (6 bases). This CDR3 comprises 18 residues. Deletions cut 0 bases from V and 3 bases from J, with 21 bases between. The germline V gene has CDR1 MGHRA and CDR2 YSYEKL. For the CDR3, the DNA is TGCGCCAGCAGCCAAGATCATCGGAGGCGGGAAGCGGGCTACGAGCAGTACTTC. Translation gives CASSQDHRRREAGYEQYF.

This clonotype has more than one count but fewer than ten. J is TRBJ2-1 and V is TRBV11-2; tentative D call: TRBD2 (5 bases). Deletions cut 1 base from V and 7 bases from J, with 14 bases between. CDR1 and CDR2 (germline): SGHAT, FQNNGV. The CDR3 contains 15 residues. DNA for the CDR3: TGTGCCAGCAGCTTAGTGGTCCTTCGAGGGAATGAGCAGTTCTTC. Its translation is CASSLVVLRGNEQFF.

This clonotype was picked up a small number of times. The V gene is TRBV20-1, the J gene TRBJ1-6; no definite D call. The CDR3 extends over 8 amino acids. Germline lookup yields CDR1 DFQATT and CDR2 SNEGSKA (reference sequence). Deletions cut 5 bases from V and 13 bases from J, with 3 bases between. CDR3 protein: CSAPPLHF. CDR3 nucleotides: TGCAGTGCTCCGCCCCTCCACTTT.

The chain joins TRBV20-1 to TRBJ2-7, with D tentatively TRBD2 (5 bases). Germline V gives CDR1 DFQATT, CDR2 SNEGSKA (reference sequence). The V end was cut by 1 base, the J end by 3 bases, with 25 bases between. The CDR3 contains 18 residues. The CDR3 protein is CSARVVEGYLGHVYEQYF. As DNA, the CDR3 is TGCAGTGCTAGAGTCGTCGAGGGCTATTTAGGGCATGTCTACGAGCAGTACTTC.

This clonotype has just a few counts. This chain uses TRBV6-6 with TRBJ2-5; no definite D call. The germline CDR1 and CDR2 sequences are MNHNY and SVGAGI (reference sequence). V was shortened by 0 bases and J by 4 bases, with 12 bases between the two germline ends. CDR3 length: 15 amino acids. CDR3 sequence (DNA): TGTGCCAGCAGTTACTCGGACGACCCCGGAGAGACCCAGTACTTC. This encodes CASSYSDDPGETQYF.

The chain uses TRBV9 and TRBJ1-2; no definite D call. The CDR3 length is 13 residues. V lost 5 bases and J 6 bases, leaving 14 bases between the germline ends. Per germline, CDR1 SGDLS and CDR2 YYNGEE. This CDR3 reads CASSAGGYDGYTF. CDR3 in DNA: TGTGCCAGCAGTGCAGGAGGCTATGATGGCTACACCTTC.

The rearrangement links TRBV28 to TRBJ2-5, with D perhaps matching TRBD2 (5 bases). CDR3 size: 15 residues. The germline V gene has CDR1 MDHEN and CDR2 SYDVKM. V gave up 6 bases and J gave up 4 bases, with 18 bases separating them. CDR3 nucleotides: TGTGCCAGCAGAGATGAGGGCCCCGGCCGAGAGACCCAGTACTTC. It encodes CASRDEGPGRETQYF.

In this sample, this clonotype turned up many times. This chain uses TRBV24-1 with TRBJ2-2, with a weak D call TRBD2 (5 bases). Germline V CDR1 and CDR2: KGHDR, SFDVKD. Trimming left V 9 bases short and J 3 bases short, with 10 bases between. CDR3 size: 13 residues. CDR3: CATATSYTGELFF. The CDR3 DNA reads as TGTGCCACCGCTACTAGTTACACCGGGGAGCTGTTTTTT.

This clonotype appeared a few times. This chain joins TRBV5-5 and TRBJ2-7, with unresolved D. The germline CDR1 and CDR2 sequences are SGHKS and YYEKEE (reference sequence). V gave up 4 bases and J gave up 5 bases, with 16 bases separating them. This CDR3 is built from 14 residues. The CDR3: CASSRAPAPDEQYF. DNA of the CDR3: TGTGCCAGCAGCAGGGCCCCTGCTCCAGACGAGCAGTACTTC.

Details on this clonotype: A much larger clone is a single base away; this may be a read error. The chain joins TRBV20-1 to TRBJ1-6, with TRBD1 matching over 10 bases. Trimming cost V 0 bases and J 9 bases; bases outside gene matches: 8. Per the germline V gene, CDR1 is DFQATT and CDR2 is SNEGSKA (reference sequence). This CDR3 region has 16 residues. The DNA for the CDR3 is TGCAGTGCTAGAGATCTGGGGACAGGGGAGTCTTCACCCCTCCACTTT. Translating gives CSARDLGTGESSPLHF.

This clonotype was recorded at least ten times. The chain recombines TRBV28 with TRBJ2-3; D possibly corresponds to TRBD2 (5 bases). The CDR3 contains 12 residues. Germline V lookup: CDR1 MDHEN, CDR2 SYDVKM. V lost 8 bases, J lost 2 bases, and 8 bases lay in between. The CDR3 reads CASYGNTDTQYF. CDR3 in DNA: TGTGCCAGCTACGGGAACACAGATACGCAGTATTTT.